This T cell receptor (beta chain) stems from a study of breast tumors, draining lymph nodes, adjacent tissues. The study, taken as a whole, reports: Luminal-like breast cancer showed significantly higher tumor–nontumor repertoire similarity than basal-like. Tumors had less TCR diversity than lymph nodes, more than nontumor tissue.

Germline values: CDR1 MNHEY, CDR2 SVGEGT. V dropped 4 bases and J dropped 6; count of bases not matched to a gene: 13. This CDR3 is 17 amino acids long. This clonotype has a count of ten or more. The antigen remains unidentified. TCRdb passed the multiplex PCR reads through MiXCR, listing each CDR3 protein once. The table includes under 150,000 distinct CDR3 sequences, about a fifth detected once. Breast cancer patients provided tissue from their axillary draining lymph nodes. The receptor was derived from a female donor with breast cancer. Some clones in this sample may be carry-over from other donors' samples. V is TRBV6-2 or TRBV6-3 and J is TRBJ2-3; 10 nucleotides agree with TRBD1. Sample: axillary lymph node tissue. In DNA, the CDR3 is TGTGCCAGCAGTTGGGTAGGGACAGGGGATATTTCGGATACGCAGTATTTT. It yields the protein CASSWVGTGDISDTQYF.